This T cell receptor (beta chain) was identified during a study of early T cells in non-severe SARS-CoV-2 infection. The sample holds many counts of this clonotype. TCRdb independently ran MiXCR on the 5' RACE reads; one entry per CDR3 protein. The table includes 25,000 to 35,000 distinct CDR3 sequences, around 6.6% detected once. This CDR3 is built from 15 residues. Germline values: CDR1 MDHEN, CDR2 SYDVKM. Trimming shortened V by 1 base and J by 2 bases, and 12 bases separated the two germline ends. The chain recombines TRBV28 with TRBJ2-7; TRBD2 is a possible D gene (5 bases). This sequence was found in an adult who was a healthcare worker with PCR-confirmed SARS-CoV-2 infection or an uninfected control (not recorded which). The source material was whole blood. The CDR3 bases are TGTGCCAGCAGTTTATTCGCCCGGGGAACCTACGAGCAGTACTTC. Its protein product is CASSLFARGTYEQYF. Drawing the rest from reference TRBV28 and TRBJ2-7, the complete variable domain is DVKVTQSSRYLVKRTGEKVFLECVQDMDHENMFWYRQDPGLGLRLIYFSYDVKMKEKGDIPEGYSVSREKKERFSLILESASTNQTSMYLCASSLFARGTYEQYFGPGTRLTVT.